This T cell receptor (beta chain) is drawn from a study of OX40 agonist ivuxolimab in advanced cancers. There are 9 residues in the CDR3. V was cut by 5 bases and J by 9 bases, with 2 bases left in between. Produced via immunoSEQ multiplex PCR; TCRdb's table is partial and in-frame only. In the table there are over 50,000 clones, 70% to 90% of which are singletons. The sequence was collected from an adult with an advanced solid tumor such as melanoma, head and neck, liver or kidney cancer. The chain is built from TRBV23-1 and TRBJ1-5; D is uncertain. TRBV23-1 is sorted into the ORF group, with uncertain function. The sample was CD4+ or CD8+ T cells sorted from blood, taken in a trial of the OX40 agonist ivuxolimab. The CDR3 sequence: CASSVPQHF. The CDR3 DNA sequence: TGCGCCAGCAGTGTGCCCCAGCATTTT.